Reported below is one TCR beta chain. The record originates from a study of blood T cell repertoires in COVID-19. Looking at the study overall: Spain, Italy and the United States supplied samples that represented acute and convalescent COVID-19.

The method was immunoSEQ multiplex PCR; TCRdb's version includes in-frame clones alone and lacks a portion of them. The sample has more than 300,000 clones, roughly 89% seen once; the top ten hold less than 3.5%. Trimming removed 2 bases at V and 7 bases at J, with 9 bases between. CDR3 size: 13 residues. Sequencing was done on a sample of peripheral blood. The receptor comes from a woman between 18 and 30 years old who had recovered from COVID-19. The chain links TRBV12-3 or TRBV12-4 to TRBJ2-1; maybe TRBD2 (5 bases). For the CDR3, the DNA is TGTGCCAGCAGTTTAATTCGGGAAAATGAGCAGTTCTTC. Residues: CASSLIRENEQFF.